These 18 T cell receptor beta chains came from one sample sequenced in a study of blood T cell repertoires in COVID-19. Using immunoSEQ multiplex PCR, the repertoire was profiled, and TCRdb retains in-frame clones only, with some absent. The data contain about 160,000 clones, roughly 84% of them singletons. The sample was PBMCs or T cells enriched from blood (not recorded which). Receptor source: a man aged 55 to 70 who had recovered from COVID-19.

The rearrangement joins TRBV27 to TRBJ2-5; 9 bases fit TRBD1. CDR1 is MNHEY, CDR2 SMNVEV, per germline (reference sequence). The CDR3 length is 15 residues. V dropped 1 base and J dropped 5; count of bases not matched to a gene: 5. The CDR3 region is CASSLLGQGTETQYF. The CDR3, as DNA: TGTGCCAGCAGTTTATTAGGACAGGGGACGGAGACCCAGTACTTC.

In nucleotides, the CDR3 is TGTGCCAGCAGTTTAACGGTACAGGGGCTCCGGGGTTCACCCCTCCACTTT. Encoded protein: CASSLTVQGLRGSPLHF. The genes are TRBV27 and TRBJ1-6; TRBD1 matches 7 bases. Per germline, CDR1 MNHEY and CDR2 SMNVEV (reference sequence). V trimming: 2 bases; J trimming: 9 bases; junction bases outside the gene matches: 13. This CDR3 is 17 amino acids long.

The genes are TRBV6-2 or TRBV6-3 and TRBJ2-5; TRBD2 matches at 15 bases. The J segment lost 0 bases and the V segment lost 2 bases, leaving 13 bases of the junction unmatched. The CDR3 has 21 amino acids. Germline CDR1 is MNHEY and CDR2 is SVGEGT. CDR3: CASSYLWTSGRASLYQETQYF. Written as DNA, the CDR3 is TGTGCCAGCAGTTACCTCTGGACTAGCGGGAGGGCCTCACTATACCAAGAGACCCAGTACTTC.

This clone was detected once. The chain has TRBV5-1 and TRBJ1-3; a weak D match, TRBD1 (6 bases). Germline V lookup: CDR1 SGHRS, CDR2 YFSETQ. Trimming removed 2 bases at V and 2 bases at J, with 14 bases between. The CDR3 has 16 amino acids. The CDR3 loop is CASSLGGLGAGNTIYF. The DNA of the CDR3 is TGCGCCAGCAGCTTAGGGGGATTGGGAGCTGGAAACACCATATATTTT.

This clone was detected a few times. CDR3 sequence: CASSLQGGPPYYGYTF. The CDR3 DNA is TGTGCCAGCAGTTTACAGGGGGGCCCCCCTTACTATGGCTACACCTTC. The chain employs TRBV28 and TRBJ1-2, with 7 bases fitting TRBD1. The CDR3 runs to 16 residues. V gave up 2 bases and J gave up 3 bases; unmatched junction bases: 9. CDR1 and CDR2 (germline): MDHEN, SYDVKM.

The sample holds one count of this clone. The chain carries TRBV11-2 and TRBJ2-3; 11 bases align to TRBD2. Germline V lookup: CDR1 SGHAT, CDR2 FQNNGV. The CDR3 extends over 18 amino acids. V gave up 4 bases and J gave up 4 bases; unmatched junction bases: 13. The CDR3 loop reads CASSSLWSLAGGADTQYF. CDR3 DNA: TGTGCCAGCAGCTCTCTCTGGTCTCTAGCGGGGGGCGCAGATACGCAGTATTTT.

The CDR3 DNA is TGTGCCAGCAGCTTAGGCCTTCCGACACTTAACTATGGCTACACCTTC. The encoded protein is CASSLGLPTLNYGYTF. The chain joins TRBV7-8 to TRBJ1-2; D gene unclear. CDR1 SGHVS and CDR2 FQNEAQ come from the germline V gene. The CDR3 length is 16 residues. V was clipped by 1 base and J by 1 base, with 13 bases between them.

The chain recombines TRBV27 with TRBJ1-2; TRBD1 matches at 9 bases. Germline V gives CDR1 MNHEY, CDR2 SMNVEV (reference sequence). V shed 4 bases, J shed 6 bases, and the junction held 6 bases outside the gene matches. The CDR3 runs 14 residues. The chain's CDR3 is CASSSTGTGNGYTF. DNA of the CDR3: TGTGCCAGCAGTTCTACCGGGACAGGGAATGGCTACACCTTC.

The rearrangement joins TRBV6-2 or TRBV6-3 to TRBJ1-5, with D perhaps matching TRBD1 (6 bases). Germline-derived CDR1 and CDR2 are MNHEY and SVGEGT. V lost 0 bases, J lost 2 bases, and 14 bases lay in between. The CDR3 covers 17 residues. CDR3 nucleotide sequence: TGTGCCAGCAGTTACTCGATCGGGACACTACGCAATCAGCCCCAGCATTTT. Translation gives CASSYSIGTLRNQPQHF.

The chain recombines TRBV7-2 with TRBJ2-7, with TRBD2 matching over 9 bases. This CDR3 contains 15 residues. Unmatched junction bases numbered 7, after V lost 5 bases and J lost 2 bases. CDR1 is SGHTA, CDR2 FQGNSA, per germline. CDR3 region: CASSKRTSEAYEQYF. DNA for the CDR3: TGTGCCAGCAGCAAGAGGACTAGCGAGGCCTACGAGCAGTACTTC.

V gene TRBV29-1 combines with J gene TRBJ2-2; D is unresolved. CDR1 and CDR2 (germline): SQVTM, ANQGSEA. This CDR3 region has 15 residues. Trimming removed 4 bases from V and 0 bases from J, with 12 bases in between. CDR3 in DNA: TGCAGCGTTGTATCAGGTACTTCGAACACCGGGGAGCTGTTTTTT. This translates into CSVVSGTSNTGELFF.

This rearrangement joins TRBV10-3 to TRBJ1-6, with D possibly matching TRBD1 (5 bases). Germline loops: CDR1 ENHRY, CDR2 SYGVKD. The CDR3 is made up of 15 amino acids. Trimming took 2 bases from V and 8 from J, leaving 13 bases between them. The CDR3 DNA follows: TGTGCCATCAGTGAGGGAGGGGCGGGAGATTCACCCCTCCACTTT. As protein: CAISEGGAGDSPLHF.

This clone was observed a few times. The CDR3 nucleotides read TGTGCCAGCAGCTTGGGGGGACAGGGACCTCAAGGAGCTTTCTTT. Encoded protein: CASSLGGQGPQGAFF. The chain couples TRBV5-6 to TRBJ1-1; TRBD1 agrees at 9 bases. V gave up 0 bases and J gave up 10 bases; unmatched junction bases: 10. The length of the CDR3 is 15 residues. The germline V gene encodes CDR1 SGHDT and CDR2 YYEEEE.

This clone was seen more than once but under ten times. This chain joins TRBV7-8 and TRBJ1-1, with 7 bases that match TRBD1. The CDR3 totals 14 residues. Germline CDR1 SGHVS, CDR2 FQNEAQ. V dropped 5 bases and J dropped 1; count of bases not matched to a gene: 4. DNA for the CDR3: TGTGCCAGCAGCCCGGGGACAGCGAACACTGAAGCTTTCTTT. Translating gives CASSPGTANTEAFF.

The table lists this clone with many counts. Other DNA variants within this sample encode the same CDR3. CDR3 sequence: CASSFSQNTEAFF. CDR3 DNA: TGTGCCAGCAGCTTCAGTCAGAACACTGAAGCTTTCTTT. The chain joins TRBV5-4 to TRBJ1-1; D remains unclear. Trimming pared 2 bases from V and 1 base from J, leaving 6 bases between. The CDR3 is 13 amino acids. Germline V gives CDR1 SGHNT, CDR2 YYREEE (reference sequence).

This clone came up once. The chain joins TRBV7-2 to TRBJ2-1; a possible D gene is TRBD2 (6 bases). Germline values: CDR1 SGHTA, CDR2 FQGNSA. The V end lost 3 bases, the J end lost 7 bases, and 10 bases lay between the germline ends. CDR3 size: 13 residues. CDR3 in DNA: TGTGCCAGCAGCTTGGAGGGCGGAAATGAGCAGTTCTTC. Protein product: CASSLEGGNEQFF.

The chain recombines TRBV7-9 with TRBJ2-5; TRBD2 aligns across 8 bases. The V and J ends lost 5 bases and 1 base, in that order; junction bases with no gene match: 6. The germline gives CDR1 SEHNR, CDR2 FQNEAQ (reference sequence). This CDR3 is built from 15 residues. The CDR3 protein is CASSPGLGVQETQYF. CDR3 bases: TGTGCCAGCAGCCCGGGACTAGGGGTCCAAGAGACCCAGTACTTC.

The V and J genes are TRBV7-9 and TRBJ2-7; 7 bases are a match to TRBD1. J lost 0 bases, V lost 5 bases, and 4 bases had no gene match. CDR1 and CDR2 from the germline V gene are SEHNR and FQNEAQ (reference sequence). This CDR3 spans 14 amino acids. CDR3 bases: TGTGCCAGCAGCCACCGGGACAGCTCCTACGAGCAGTACTTC. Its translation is CASSHRDSSYEQYF.